These 20 T cell receptor beta chains originate from one sample sequenced in a study of blood T cell repertoires in COVID-19. Libraries were prepared by immunoSEQ multiplex PCR; TCRdb keeps only in-frame clonotypes and omits some of them. Counted here are 95,000 to 150,000 clones, less than 75% occurring once; the ten biggest clones make up under 0.95%. Sequenced: peripheral blood. The origin of the receptors is a human donor with acute or convalescent COVID-19. The donor label of this sample is uncertain.

The chain employs TRBV27 and TRBJ2-5; TRBD1 agrees at 10 bases. The germline gives CDR1 MNHEY, CDR2 SMNVEV (reference sequence). Losses at the gene ends were 6 bases for V and 5 bases for J; bases not matched to a gene: 9. The CDR3 runs to 15 residues. The CDR3: CASRSGQGGPETQYF. The CDR3 coding sequence is TGTGCCAGCAGGTCCGGACAGGGGGGTCCGGAGACCCAGTACTTC.

This clone was detected a few times. This sequence joins TRBV5-1 and TRBJ2-5, with 8 nucleotides matching TRBD1. The CDR3 runs to 16 residues. The V gene's germline CDR1 is SGHRS and CDR2 YFSETQ. Trimming took 7 bases from V and 5 from J; bases not matched to a gene: 16. The CDR3 bases are TGCGCCAGCGCAGGGGGCGGGAACTTTCGGGCGGAGACCCAGTACTTC. This encodes CASAGGGNFRAETQYF.

This clone was observed at least ten times. The gene calls are TRBV27 and TRBJ2-1; no reliable D call. The germline V gene encodes CDR1 MNHEY and CDR2 SMNVEV (reference sequence). The CDR3 loop spans 13 amino acids. Trimming pared 1 base from V and 9 bases from J, leaving 10 bases between. The DNA for the CDR3 is TGTGCCAGCAGTTTATTCCCCGCTAGTGAGCAGTTCTTC. Its protein is CASSLFPASEQFF.

This chain uses TRBV25-1 with TRBJ1-6, with D tentatively TRBD1 (6 bases). Looked up from germline, CDR1 is MGHDK and CDR2 is SYGVNS. This CDR3 spans 14 amino acids. The V end was cut by 4 bases, the J end by 10 bases, with 14 bases between. In DNA form, the CDR3 reads TGTGCCAGCAGTGGGACAGCCGACGGGTCACCCCTCCACTTT. Translating gives CASSGTADGSPLHF. The entire variable domain, with the rest obtained from reference TRBV25-1 and TRBJ1-6, is as follows: EADIYQTPRYLVIGTGKKITLECSQTMGHDKMYWYQQDPGMELHLIHYSYGVNSTEKGDLSSESTVSRIRTEHFPLTLESARPSHTSQYLCASSGTADGSPLHFGNGTRLTVT.

V and J are TRBV5-4 and TRBJ1-6, with 7 bases matching TRBD1. The CDR3 contains 16 residues. Germline V gives CDR1 SGHNT, CDR2 YYREEE (reference sequence). The junction had 4 bases not matched to a gene; V was cut back by 1 base and J by 3 bases. CDR3 DNA sequence: TGTGCCAGCAGCTTGTGGCAGGGGGACTATAATTCACCCCTCCACTTT. Protein: CASSLWQGDYNSPLHF. The full variable domain, completed using reference TRBV5-4 and TRBJ1-6, is ETGVTQSPTHLIKTRGQQVTLRCSSQSGHNTVSWYQQALGQGPQFIFQYYREEENGRGNFPPRFSGLQFPNYSSELNVNALELDDSALYLCASSLWQGDYNSPLHFGNGTRLTVT.

The rearrangement uses TRBV10-3 and TRBJ2-1, with TRBD1 matching 7 bases. The ends lost 8 bases at V and 4 bases at J; junction bases unmatched: 11. This CDR3 has 15 residues. The germline CDR1 and CDR2 sequences are ENHRY and SYGVKD. The CDR3 bases are TGTGCCATCTCGTCCAAAGACAGGGCATACAATGAGCAGTTCTTC. As protein: CAISSKDRAYNEQFF.

The genes are TRBV5-4 and TRBJ1-3; tentatively, D is TRBD1 (6 bases). Germline CDR1 reads SGHNT; CDR2 reads YYREEE (reference sequence). The CDR3 runs 15 residues. Deletions cut 1 base from V and 0 bases from J, with 8 bases between. CDR3 in DNA: TGTGCCAGCAGCTTGATAGGGGGCTCTGGAAACACCATATATTTT. Translation gives CASSLIGGSGNTIYF.

The rearrangement joins TRBV5-5 to TRBJ2-7; 9 bases fit TRBD1. J lost 4 bases, V lost 4 bases, and 9 bases had no gene match. This CDR3 has 15 residues. Germline CDR1 SGHKS, CDR2 YYEKEE (reference sequence). The DNA for the CDR3 is TGTGCCAGCAGCGTGACCGGGACAGGGACATACGAGCAGTACTTC. Translating it yields CASSVTGTGTYEQYF.

V gene TRBV19 combines with J gene TRBJ1-1, with unresolved D. This CDR3 contains 12 residues. Germline lookup yields CDR1 LNHDA and CDR2 SQIVND (reference sequence). V lost 3 bases and J lost 10, with 12 bases in between. The CDR3 DNA reads TGTGCCAGTAGTATGGCCGGGAGGGCAGCTTTCTTT. Encoded protein: CASSMAGRAAFF. The whole variable domain, remainder taken from reference TRBV19 and TRBJ1-1, is DGGITQSPKYLFRKEGQNVTLSCEQNLNHDAMYWYRQDPGQGLRLIYYSQIVNDFQKGDIAEGYSVSREKKESFPLTVTSAQKNPTAFYLCASSMAGRAAFFGQGTRLTVV.

The chain joins TRBV2 to TRBJ2-4, with D perhaps matching TRBD2 (6 bases). V lost 8 bases and J 1 base, leaving 15 bases between the germline ends. Germline CDR1 is SNHLY and CDR2 is FYNNEI. The CDR3 length is 15 residues. The CDR3, as DNA: TGTGCCAGCTCCGGACTAAACGGGGCCAAAAACATTCAGTACTTC. It is translated as CASSGLNGAKNIQYF.

The CDR3 DNA sequence: TGTGCCAGCAGAGCGACAGGGTGGTACCAAGAGACCCAGTACTTC. Protein: CASRATGWYQETQYF. This chain joins TRBV3-1 (or the pseudogene TRBV3-2) and TRBJ2-5, with TRBD1 identical over 7 bases. The V segment lost 6 bases and the J segment 0 bases; nucleotides outside the gene matches: 7. The germline CDR1 and CDR2 sequences are LGHDT and YNNKEL (reference sequence). The length of the CDR3 is 15 residues.

In its sample, this clone was seen a few times. V usage is TRBV9 and J usage is TRBJ1-2, with 9 bases lining up with TRBD1. The CDR3 is made up of 15 amino acids. The ends lost 1 base at V and 2 bases at J; junction bases unmatched: 3. Germline V lookup: CDR1 SGDLS, CDR2 YYNGEE. Here the CDR3 DNA reads TGTGCCAGCAGCGTAACGACAGGGGGGAACTATGGCTACACCTTC. Translated: CASSVTTGGNYGYTF. The variable domain in full, with the rest retrieved from reference TRBV9 and TRBJ1-2, is DSGVTQTPKHLITATGQRVTLRCSPRSGDLSVYWYQQSLDQGLQFLIQYYNGEERAKGNILERFSAQQFPDLHSELNLSSLELGDSALYFCASSVTTGGNYGYTFGSGTRLTVV.

V usage is TRBV3-1 (or the pseudogene TRBV3-2) and J usage is TRBJ2-1, with 8 bases aligning to TRBD1. V was clipped by 0 bases and J by 0 bases; unmatched bases: 4. The germline V gene has CDR1 LGHDT and CDR2 YNNKEL (reference sequence). This CDR3 has 17 residues. In nucleotides, the CDR3 is TGTGCCAGCAGCCAAGAGACAGGGGCGACCTCCTACAATGAGCAGTTCTTC. Its protein product is CASSQETGATSYNEQFF.

The CDR3 DNA reads as TGTGCCACCAGAAATAGTCTGAACACTGAAGCTTTCTTT. This translates into CATRNSLNTEAFF. The chain is built from TRBV24-1 and TRBJ1-1; D uncertain. CDR1 KGHDR and CDR2 SFDVKD come from the germline V gene. The CDR3 extends over 13 amino acids. The V gene lost 7 bases and the J gene lost 0 bases, with 8 bases spanning the gap.

The V and J genes are TRBV29-1 and TRBJ2-5, with 8 bases that match TRBD1. This CDR3 comprises 14 residues. Unmatched junction bases numbered 11, after V lost 7 bases and J lost 4 bases. Germline V CDR1 and CDR2: SQVTM, ANQGSEA. The DNA of the CDR3 is TGCAGCGGGTCGGACAGGGTGAGGACAGAGACCCAGTACTTC. It is translated as CSGSDRVRTETQYF.

V usage is TRBV29-1 and J usage is TRBJ1-1; weak D call: TRBD1 (6 bases). The CDR3 loop spans 15 amino acids. Trimming stripped 1 base from V and 3 bases from J, with 15 bases between. Germline assignment: CDR1 SQVTM and CDR2 ANQGSEA. In DNA form, the CDR3 reads TGCAGCGTTGAAGGCCCCCTTGGGGGCGACACTGAAGCTTTCTTT. It translates to CSVEGPLGGDTEAFF.

In its sample, this clone was seen a few times. The chain links TRBV10-3 to TRBJ1-1; maybe TRBD1 (5 bases). This CDR3 contains 13 residues. Trimming left V 2 bases short and J 8 bases short, with 12 bases between. CDR1 is ENHRY, CDR2 SYGVKD, per germline. The CDR3 nucleotides read TGTGCCATCAGTGAGAGTCAGGGTCTCGAAGCTTTCTTT. Protein product: CAISESQGLEAFF.

V is TRBV24-1 and J is TRBJ2-5, with 9 bases identical to TRBD2. V shed 7 bases and J 2 bases; nucleotides not matched to a gene: 4. This CDR3 is 14 amino acids long. Germline V gene data show CDR1 as KGHDR and CDR2 as SFDVKD. CDR3 in DNA: TGTGCCACCAGGGGTAGCGGGGGACAAGAGACCCAGTACTTC. It yields the protein CATRGSGGQETQYF.

In this sample, this clone turned up many times. J is TRBJ1-6 and V is TRBV15, with D possibly matching TRBD1 (6 bases). Germline assignment: CDR1 LNHNV and CDR2 YYDKDF (reference sequence). Trimming cost V 0 bases and J 5 bases, with 14 bases left between them. The CDR3 totals 17 residues. DNA of the CDR3: TGTGCCACCAGCAGAGAGTGGGCAGGGGCTAATAATTCACCCCTCCACTTT. Translated, it gives CATSREWAGANNSPLHF. The complete variable domain, with remaining parts taken from reference TRBV15 and TRBJ1-6, reads DAMVIQNPRYQVTQFGKPVTLSCSQTLNHNVMYWYQQKSSQAPKLLFHYYDKDFNNEADTPDNFQSRRPNTSFCFLDIRSPGLGDTAMYLCATSREWAGANNSPLHFGNGTRLTVT.

This chain joins TRBV5-4 and TRBJ2-1, with 14 nucleotides matching TRBD2. The V gene end was trimmed by 0 bases and the J gene end by 7 bases; junction bases not matched to a gene: 6. The CDR3 has 17 amino acids. Per germline, CDR1 SGHNT and CDR2 YYREEE (reference sequence). The CDR3 loop is CASSLGLAGGQGNEQFF. Here the CDR3 DNA reads TGTGCCAGCAGCTTGGGACTAGCGGGGGGGCAGGGAAATGAGCAGTTCTTC.